The entry below describes one T cell receptor beta chain. This clone's antigen is unknown. It may be a read error: a sequence one base away is much more abundant. The data were obtained in a study of tumor and adjacent non-tumor tissue in lung cancer (dated by TCRdb to between 2018 and 2020). Regarding the study in general: Patients with adenocarcinoma (approximately 11), squamous cell carcinoma (2) and small cell lung cancer (1) were included in the cohort. For each patient, one tumor sample and one normal lung sample were taken, giving a few dozen paired specimens that underwent TCRbeta CDR3 sequencing. A total of some 130 million productive TCRbeta reads were generated by sequencing, corresponding to an average of about 4.17 million reads per sample. The study compared bulk TCRbeta repertoires between lung tumor tissue and matched distant non-tumor lung tissue from over twelve lung cancer patients. The 15 or so patients were aged 31 to 76 years, included some 10 men and 5 women, and had TNM stage I to III disease.

The full study reports these points: TCR diversity (inverse Simpson) was significantly higher in tumor than in normal lung tissue (around 450 vs 160, P = 0.0075, Mann-Whitney U test). Neither the sequencing platform nor unique molecular identifiers are mentioned in the methods. TCR diversity was significantly higher in younger patients, and higher tumor TCR diversity was associated with shorter overall and disease-free survival. In normal lung, the top 100 clones accounted for a significantly larger cumulative share of the repertoire than in tumor tissue. Because peripheral blood was not sequenced, blood TCRbeta repertoires in the lung cancer patients of the study were not examined. Only approximately 14 patients were in the cohort, and the authors stated that larger samples and more detailed clinical data are needed.

Library preparation used multiplex PCR. Reads for this sample came from an Illumina HiSeq 2500. TCRbeta libraries were constructed through three rounds of nested PCR with primers (Table S4) according to protocols adapted from ARM-PCR. PCR products of 200-500 bp were gel-excised and purified with the QIAquick gel extraction kit before sequencing. Per the authors' processing: Reads were cleaned with Trimmomatic, merged with FLASH into complete CDR3 sequences, and assigned to V(D)J germline segments with MiTCR. Clonal diversity was calculated as the inverse Simpson's index using VDJtools. In-frame sequences without a premature stop codon were defined as productive reads. TCRdb reprocessed the public reads (quality trimming at Q25 with fastp, clone calling with MiXCR) and kept in-frame beta chains. Rows merge per CDR3 protein into single entries with the most common DNA and genes. The V and J calls reflect TCRdb's pipeline rather than the authors' work. The sample includes about 43,000 distinct CDR3 sequences, with approximately 61% observed a single time. The ten largest account for 45% to 55% of the sample.

CDR1 and CDR2 are read off the germline V gene as SGHDN and FVKESK. V is shortened by 0 bases, J by 10 bases, and the region joining them spans 9 bases. Taken from cysteine to phenylalanine, the CDR3 has 13 residues. Only the CDR3 region is kept as DNA, spanning 39 bases read in frame from base 1. RNA was isolated from bulk, unsorted tissue, and RNA quality was assessed with a NanoDrop ND-1000 and an Agilent 2100. Normal lung samples were distant non-tumor tissue taken more than 3 cm from the tumor edge. Newly diagnosed lung cancer patients without prior chemotherapy who had been admitted for thoracic surgery in China between August and November 2014 were enrolled as donors. Patients who had received previous radiotherapy or chemotherapy, or who had another concurrent cancer, were excluded from the study. Surgical tissue pieces of about 1-2.1 cm3 were preserved in RNAlater solution and stored at -80 °C until use.

The rearrangement joined TRBV14 to TRBJ1-4; there is no confident call for the D gene. The sequencing sample was made of distant non-tumor lung tissue. This receptor was taken from a man in his fifties or sixties with non-small cell lung cancer. The CDR3 amino acid sequence is: CASSQDDRAKLFF. The sequenced DNA is TGTGCCAGCAGCCAAGATGACCGGGCAAAACTGTTTTTT.